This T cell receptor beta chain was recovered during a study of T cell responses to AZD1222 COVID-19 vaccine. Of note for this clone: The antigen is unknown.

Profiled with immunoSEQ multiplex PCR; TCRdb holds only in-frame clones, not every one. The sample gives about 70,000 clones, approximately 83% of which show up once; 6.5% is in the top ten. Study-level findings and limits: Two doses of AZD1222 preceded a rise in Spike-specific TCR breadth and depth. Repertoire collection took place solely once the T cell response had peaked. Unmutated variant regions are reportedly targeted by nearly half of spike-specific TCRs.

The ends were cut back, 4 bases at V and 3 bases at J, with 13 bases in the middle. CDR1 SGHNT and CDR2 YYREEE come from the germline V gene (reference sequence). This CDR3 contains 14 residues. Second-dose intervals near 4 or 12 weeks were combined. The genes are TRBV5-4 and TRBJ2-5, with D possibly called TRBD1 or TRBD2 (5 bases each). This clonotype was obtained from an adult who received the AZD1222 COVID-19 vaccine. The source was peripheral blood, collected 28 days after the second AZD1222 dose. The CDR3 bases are TGTGCCAGCAGCCCGAGGGGAGAAGAAGAGACCCAGTACTTC. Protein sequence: CASSPRGEEETQYF.